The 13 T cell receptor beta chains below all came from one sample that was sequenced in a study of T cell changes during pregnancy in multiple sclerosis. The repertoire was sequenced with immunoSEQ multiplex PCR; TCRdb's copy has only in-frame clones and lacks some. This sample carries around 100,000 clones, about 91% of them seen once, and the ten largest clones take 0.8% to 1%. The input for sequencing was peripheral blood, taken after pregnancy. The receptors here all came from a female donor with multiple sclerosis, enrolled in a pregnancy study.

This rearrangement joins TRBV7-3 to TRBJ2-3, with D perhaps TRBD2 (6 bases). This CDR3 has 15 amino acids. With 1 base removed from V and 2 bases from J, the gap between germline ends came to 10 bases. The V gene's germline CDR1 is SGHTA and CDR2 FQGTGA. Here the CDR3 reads CASSLRGTLTDTQYF. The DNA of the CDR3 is TGTGCCAGCAGCTTAAGGGGGACTCTCACAGATACGCAGTATTTT. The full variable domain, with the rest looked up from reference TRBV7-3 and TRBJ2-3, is GAGVSQTPSNKVTEKGKYVELRCDPISGHTALYWYRQSLGQGPEFLIYFQGTGAADDSGLPNDRFFAVRPEGSVSTLKIQRTERGDSAVYLCASSLRGTLTDTQYFGPGTRLTVL.

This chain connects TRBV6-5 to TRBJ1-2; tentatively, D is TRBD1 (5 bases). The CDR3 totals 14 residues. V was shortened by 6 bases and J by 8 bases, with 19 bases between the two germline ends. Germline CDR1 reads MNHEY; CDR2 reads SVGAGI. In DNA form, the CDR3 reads TGTGCCAGCAGGACACAGGTTTTGCCAGACGGCTACACCTTC. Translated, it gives CASRTQVLPDGYTF.

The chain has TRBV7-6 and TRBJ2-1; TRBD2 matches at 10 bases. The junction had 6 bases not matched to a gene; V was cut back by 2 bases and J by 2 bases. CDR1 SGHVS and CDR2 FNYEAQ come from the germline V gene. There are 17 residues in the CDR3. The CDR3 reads CASSLKTSGVTYNEQFF. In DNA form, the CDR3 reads TGTGCCAGCAGCTTAAAAACTAGCGGGGTAACCTACAATGAGCAGTTCTTC.

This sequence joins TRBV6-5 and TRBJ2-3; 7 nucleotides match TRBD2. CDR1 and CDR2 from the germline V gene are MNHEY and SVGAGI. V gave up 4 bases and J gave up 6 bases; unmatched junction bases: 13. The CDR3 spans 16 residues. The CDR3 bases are TGTGCCAGCAGTTTCAATAGCGGGTCGATACCGGATACGCAGTATTTT. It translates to CASSFNSGSIPDTQYF.

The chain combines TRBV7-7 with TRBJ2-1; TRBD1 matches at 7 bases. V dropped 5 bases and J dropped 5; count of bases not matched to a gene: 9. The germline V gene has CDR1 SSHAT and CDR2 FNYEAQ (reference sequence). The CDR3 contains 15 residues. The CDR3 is CASSKLQGSHNEQFF. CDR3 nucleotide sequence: TGTGCCAGCAGCAAACTACAGGGGAGCCACAATGAGCAGTTCTTC.

CDR3 protein: CASSAFTSGRQETQYF. In nucleotides, the CDR3 is TGCGCCAGCAGCGCATTTACTAGCGGGCGGCAAGAGACCCAGTACTTC. V gene TRBV5-1 combines with J gene TRBJ2-5; TRBD2 matches 9 bases. Trimming removed 4 bases from V and 2 bases from J; junction bases left unmatched: 9. The germline V gene encodes CDR1 SGHRS and CDR2 YFSETQ. There are 16 residues in the CDR3.

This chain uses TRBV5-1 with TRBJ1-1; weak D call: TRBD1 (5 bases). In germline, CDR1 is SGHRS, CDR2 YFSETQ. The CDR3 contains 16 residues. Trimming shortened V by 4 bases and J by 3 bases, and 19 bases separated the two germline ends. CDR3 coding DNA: TGCGCCAGCAGCGGCGGATTGGGAGGAGGGGACACTGAAGCTTTCTTT. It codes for CASSGGLGGGDTEAFF.

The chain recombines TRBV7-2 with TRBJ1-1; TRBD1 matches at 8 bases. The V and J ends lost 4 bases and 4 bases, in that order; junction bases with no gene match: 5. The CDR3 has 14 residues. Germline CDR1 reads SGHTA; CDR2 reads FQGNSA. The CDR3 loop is CASSSDRESTEAFF. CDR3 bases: TGTGCCAGCAGCTCGGACAGGGAGAGCACTGAAGCTTTCTTT. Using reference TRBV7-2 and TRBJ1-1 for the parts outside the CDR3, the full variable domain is GAGVSQSPSNKVTEKGKDVELRCDPISGHTALYWYRQSLGQGLEFLIYFQGNSAPDKSGLPSDRFSAERTGGSVSTLTIQRTQQEDSAVYLCASSSDRESTEAFFGQGTRLTVV.

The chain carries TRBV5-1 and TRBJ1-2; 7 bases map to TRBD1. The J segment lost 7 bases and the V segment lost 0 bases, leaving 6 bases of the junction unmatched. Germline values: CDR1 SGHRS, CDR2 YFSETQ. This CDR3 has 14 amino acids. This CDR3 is CASSLDDRARGYTF. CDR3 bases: TGCGCCAGCAGCTTGGACGACAGGGCACGTGGCTACACCTTC. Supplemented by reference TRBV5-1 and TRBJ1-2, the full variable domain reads KAGVTQTPRYLIKTRGQQVTLSCSPISGHRSVSWYQQTPGQGLQFLFEYFSETQRNKGNFPGRFSGRQFSNSRSEMNVSTLELGDSALYLCASSLDDRARGYTFGSGTRLTVV.

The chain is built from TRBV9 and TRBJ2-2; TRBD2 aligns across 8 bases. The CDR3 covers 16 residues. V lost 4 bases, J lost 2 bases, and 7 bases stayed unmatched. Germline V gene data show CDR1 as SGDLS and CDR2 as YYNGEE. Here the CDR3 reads CASSKSGGPNTGELFF. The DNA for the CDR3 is TGTGCCAGCAGCAAAAGCGGGGGACCAAACACCGGGGAGCTGTTTTTT.

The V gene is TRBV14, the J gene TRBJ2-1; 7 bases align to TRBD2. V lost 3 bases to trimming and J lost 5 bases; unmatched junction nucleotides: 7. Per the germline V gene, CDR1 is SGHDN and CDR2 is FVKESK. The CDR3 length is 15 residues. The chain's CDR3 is CASSHSRDYNNEQFF. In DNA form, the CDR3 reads TGTGCCAGCAGCCATTCCCGGGACTACAACAATGAGCAGTTCTTC.

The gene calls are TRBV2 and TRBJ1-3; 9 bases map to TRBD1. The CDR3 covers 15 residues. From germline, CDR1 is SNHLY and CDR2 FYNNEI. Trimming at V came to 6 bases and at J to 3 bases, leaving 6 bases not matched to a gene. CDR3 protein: CASRQQGADGNTIYF. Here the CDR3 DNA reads TGTGCCAGCAGGCAACAGGGGGCGGATGGAAACACCATATATTTT.

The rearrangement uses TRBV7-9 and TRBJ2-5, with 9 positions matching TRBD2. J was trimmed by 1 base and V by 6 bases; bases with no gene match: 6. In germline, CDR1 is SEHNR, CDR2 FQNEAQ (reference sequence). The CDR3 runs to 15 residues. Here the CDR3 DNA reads TGTGCCAGCAGTCTGACTAGCGGAGTCCAAGAGACCCAGTACTTC. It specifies CASSLTSGVQETQYF.